This T cell receptor beta chain appears in the sequencing data of a study of spatial heterogeneity in lung cancer. The wider study: The count of detected beta-chain sequences consistently exceeded that of alpha-chain sequences. Points from the study as a whole: Resection saw ubiquitous expanded tumor TCRs appear in blood more than follow-up did.

The germline V gene encodes CDR1 SGHDT and CDR2 YYEEEE. V was pared by 1 base and J by 1 base, with 9 bases between. This CDR3 is 14 amino acids long. Unique molecular identifiers tagged every individual TCR cDNA molecule. MiXCR, run by TCRdb on the 5' RACE reads, gives a single entry per CDR3 protein. The sample consists of some 30,000 distinct CDR3 sequences, about 5.2% of them appearing once. This clonotype was recorded many times. Its matching antigen is unknown. Sample time point: blood at routine non-recurrence follow-up after resection. Whole RNA obtained from tumor, nontumor lung or frozen PBMC underwent sequencing without sorting.

The sequencing used PBMCs, collected at follow-up. The chain is built from TRBV5-6 and TRBJ2-7, with D maybe TRBD2 (6 bases). The clonotype originates from a female donor with early-stage non-small cell lung cancer. The CDR3 DNA reads TGTGCCAGCAGCTTGTGGGAGGAATCCTACGAGCAGTACTTC. Amino acid sequence: CASSLWEESYEQYF. The full variable domain, rest sourced from reference TRBV5-6 and TRBJ2-7, is DAGVTQSPTHLIKTRGQQVTLRCSPKSGHDTVSWYQQALGQGPQFIFQYYEEEERQRGNFPDRFSGHQFPNYSSELNVNALLLGDSALYLCASSLWEESYEQYFGPGTRLTVT.